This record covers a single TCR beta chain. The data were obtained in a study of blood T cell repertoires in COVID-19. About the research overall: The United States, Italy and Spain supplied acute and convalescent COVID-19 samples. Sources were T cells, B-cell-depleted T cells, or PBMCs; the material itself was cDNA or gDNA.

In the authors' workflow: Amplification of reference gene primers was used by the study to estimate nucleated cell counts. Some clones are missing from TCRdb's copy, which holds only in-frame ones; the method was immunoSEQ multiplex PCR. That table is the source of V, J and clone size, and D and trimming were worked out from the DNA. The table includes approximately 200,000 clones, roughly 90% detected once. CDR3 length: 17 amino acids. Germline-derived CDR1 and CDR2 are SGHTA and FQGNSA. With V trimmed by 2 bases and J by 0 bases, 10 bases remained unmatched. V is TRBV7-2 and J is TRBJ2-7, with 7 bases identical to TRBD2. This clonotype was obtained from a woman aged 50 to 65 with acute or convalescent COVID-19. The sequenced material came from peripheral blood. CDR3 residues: CASSLTRAGTLSYEQYF. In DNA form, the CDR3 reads TGTGCCAGCAGCTTAACCCGAGCGGGGACCCTCTCCTACGAGCAGTACTTC.